These T cell receptor beta chains were read from a single sample in a study of glioma-infiltrating T cells after dendritic cell vaccination. Assay: immunoSEQ multiplex PCR; the TCRdb copy retains only in-frame clones and omits some. The table has under 35,000 clones, roughly nine tenths seen once. The source material was blood, sampled before dendritic cell vaccination. The receptor source for this set is a human donor with glioblastoma. Each CDR3 is given with its conserved first and last residue. Each record gives: clone size, V gene, J gene, D gene, CDR3 protein, CDR3 DNA. A D gene is named only where the DNA matches it firmly. Not every row has a clone size; where given, it reads once, few, many or a size class.

>.|TRBV2|TRBJ2-5|.
CASSDWAQETQYF
TGTGCCAGCAGTGATTGGGCGCAAGAGACCCAGTACTTC
>few|TRBV27|TRBJ2-5|.
CASSLSGGPQETQYF
TGTGCCAGCAGTTTATCGGGGGGGCCGCAAGAGACCCAGTACTTC
>.|TRBV2|TRBJ2-7|TRBD1
CASSGRQGPGYEQYF
TGTGCCAGCAGCGGAAGACAGGGGCCGGGGTACGAGCAGTACTTC
>.|TRBV29-1|TRBJ2-5|.
CSVEDPHLETQYF
TGCAGCGTTGAAGACCCCCATTTGGAGACCCAGTACTTC
>.|TRBV7-6|TRBJ2-3|.
CASSYRGGTDTQYF
TGTGCCAGCAGCTACCGGGGAGGCACAGATACGCAGTATTTT
>.|TRBV6-1|TRBJ2-3|.
CASRGPGDTQYF
TGTGCCAGCAGGGGGCCGGGAGATACGCAGTATTTT
>.|TRBV2|TRBJ2-3|TRBD2
CASSESVERGADTQYF
TGTGCCAGCAGTGAAAGTGTCGAGCGGGGGGCGGATACGCAGTATTTT
>.|TRBV10-3|TRBJ1-2|.
CAISESGGDYGYTF
TGTGCCATCAGTGAGTCGGGTGGAGACTATGGCTACACCTTC
>.|TRBV4-2|TRBJ2-5|TRBD2
CASSQDREGQETQYF
TGTGCCAGCAGCCAAGATCGGGAGGGGCAAGAGACCCAGTACTTC
>.|TRBV5-1|TRBJ2-5|.
CASSREQAETQYF
TGCGCCAGCAGTAGGGAGCAGGCAGAGACCCAGTACTTC
>.|TRBV5-8|TRBJ1-2|TRBD1
CASSLGQGMYGYTF
TGTGCCAGCAGCTTGGGACAGGGAATGTATGGCTACACCTTC
>.|TRBV5-1|TRBJ1-2|.
CASSQYDSIYGYTF
TGCGCCAGCAGCCAGTATGACAGCATCTATGGCTACACCTTC
>.|TRBV5-1|TRBJ2-3|TRBD2
CASSWTSGSSSTDTQYF
TGCGCCAGCAGCTGGACTAGCGGATCCTCTAGCACAGATACGCAGTATTTT
>.|TRBV6-6|TRBJ2-7|.
CASSQGTQRMYF
TGTGCCAGCAGCCAAGGGACACAACGAATGTACTTC
>.|TRBV15|TRBJ1-2|TRBD1
CATSRDKGAGYTF
TGTGCCACCAGCAGAGATAAGGGGGCCGGCTACACCTTC
>.|TRBV5-4|TRBJ1-1|TRBD1
CASSQGQGAGMNTEAFF
TGTGCCAGCAGCCAGGGACAGGGGGCGGGAATGAACACTGAAGCTTTCTTT
>.|TRBV6-1|TRBJ2-2|TRBD1
CASSLGQGNTGELFF
TGTGCCAGCAGCCTCGGACAGGGTAACACCGGGGAGCTGTTTTTT
>.|TRBV5-1|TRBJ1-6|TRBD1
CASSGLGQGNSPLHF
TGCGCCAGCAGCGGACTGGGACAGGGGAATTCACCCCTCCACTTT
>.|TRBV4-1|TRBJ2-7|.
CASSQASQGSYEQYF
TGCGCCAGCAGCCAAGCTTCACAGGGATCCTACGAGCAGTACTTC
>.|TRBV27|TRBJ2-7|.
CASSPGTSISYEQYF
TGTGCCAGCAGCCCAGGGACTTCGATCTCCTACGAGCAGTACTTC
>once|TRBV27|TRBJ2-2|TRBD2
CASSPYGGGFTGELFF
TGTGCCAGCAGTCCGTACGGGGGGGGTTTCACCGGGGAGCTGTTTTTT
>.|TRBV7-9|TRBJ1-1|.
CASSLARGADTEAFF
TGTGCCAGCAGCTTAGCTCGGGGGGCGGACACTGAAGCTTTCTTT